Listed below are T cell receptor beta chains from one sample, sequenced in a study of shared clonotypes between healthy human individuals. TCRdb's table, derived via immunoSEQ multiplex PCR, lists solely in-frame clones and lacks some. The sample includes some 650,000 clones, 97% of them seen just once. The source material was naive CD4+ T cells sorted from blood. Receptors were obtained from a woman under 40 in good health. The CDR3 runs from the conserved cysteine through the conserved F or W. Each record gives: D gene, J gene, clone size, V gene, CDR3 DNA, CDR3 protein. D genes are given only for firm matches. The listing skips clone size in some rows; elsewhere it reads once, few, many or a size class.

d_gene: TRBD1
j_gene: TRBJ2-7
abundance: NA
v_gene: TRBV5-4
CDR3nt: TGTGCCAGCAGCCTCGGACAGGGGGTGAACGAGCAGTACTTC
CDR3aa: CASSLGQGVNEQYF

d_gene: TRBD1
j_gene: TRBJ1-4
abundance: NA
v_gene: TRBV5-6
CDR3nt: TGTGCCAGCAGCTCCCAGGGACAGCCTAATGAAAAACTGTTTTTT
CDR3aa: CASSSQGQPNEKLFF

d_gene: TRBD2
j_gene: TRBJ2-1
abundance: NA
v_gene: TRBV28
CDR3nt: TGTGCCAGCAGAGGGACTAGCGGGACACAAGAGCAGTTCTTC
CDR3aa: CASRGTSGTQEQFF

d_gene: NA
j_gene: TRBJ1-5
abundance: NA
v_gene: TRBV30
CDR3nt: TGTGCCTGGAGCAAGGGGTCCCGTCAGCCCCAGCATTTT
CDR3aa: CAWSKGSRQPQHF

d_gene: NA
j_gene: TRBJ1-5
abundance: NA
v_gene: TRBV28
CDR3nt: TGTGCCAGCAGTTTAGAAGATCAGCCCCAGCATTTT
CDR3aa: CASSLEDQPQHF

d_gene: TRBD1
j_gene: TRBJ1-4
abundance: NA
v_gene: TRBV10-2
CDR3nt: TGCGCCACCGCCGGACCGGGACAGAGTAATGAAAAACTGTTTTTT
CDR3aa: CATAGPGQSNEKLFF

d_gene: NA
j_gene: TRBJ2-7
abundance: NA
v_gene: TRBV9
CDR3nt: TGTGCCAGCAGCCCAAACAACCTGAAGGACTACGAGCAGTACTTC
CDR3aa: CASSPNNLKDYEQYF

d_gene: TRBD2
j_gene: TRBJ2-2
abundance: once
v_gene: TRBV6-1
CDR3nt: TGTGCCAGCACGTTAGCGGGAGCGACGTCAGGGGAGCTGTTTTTT
CDR3aa: CASTLAGATSGELFF

d_gene: TRBD1
j_gene: TRBJ1-1
abundance: NA
v_gene: TRBV7-9
CDR3nt: TGTGCCAGCAGCATAATAGACAGGGTCTCCACTGAAGCTTTCTTT
CDR3aa: CASSIIDRVSTEAFF

d_gene: NA
j_gene: TRBJ2-7
abundance: NA
v_gene: TRBV5-1
CDR3nt: TGCGCCAGCAGCTATGGGGATGGCGAGCAGTACTTC
CDR3aa: CASSYGDGEQYF

d_gene: NA
j_gene: TRBJ2-1
abundance: NA
v_gene: TRBV11-2
CDR3nt: TGTGCCAGCAGCCCCCAACCAACTAGCTTTAATGAGCAGTTCTTC
CDR3aa: CASSPQPTSFNEQFF

d_gene: NA
j_gene: TRBJ1-2
abundance: NA
v_gene: TRBV10-3
CDR3nt: TGTGCCATCAGTGAGTTCGAGGACCCGAACTATGGCTACACCTTC
CDR3aa: CAISEFEDPNYGYTF

d_gene: NA
j_gene: TRBJ2-1
abundance: NA
v_gene: TRBV6-5
CDR3nt: TGTGCCAGCAGCCGCAACAGGGAACCCTACAATGAGCAGTTCTTC
CDR3aa: CASSRNREPYNEQFF

d_gene: TRBD2
j_gene: TRBJ2-5
abundance: NA
v_gene: TRBV18
CDR3nt: TGTGCCAGCTCACCCACTAGCGGGAGGGCCGGTGAGACCCAGTACTTC
CDR3aa: CASSPTSGRAGETQYF

d_gene: NA
j_gene: TRBJ2-5
abundance: NA
v_gene: TRBV5-1
CDR3nt: TGCGCCAGCAGCTTGAAACGCCAAGAGACCCAGTACTTC
CDR3aa: CASSLKRQETQYF

d_gene: NA
j_gene: TRBJ2-5
abundance: NA
v_gene: TRBV9
CDR3nt: TGTGCCAGCAGCGTAGACAGACTAAGGGAGACCCAGTACTTC
CDR3aa: CASSVDRLRETQYF

d_gene: TRBD2
j_gene: TRBJ2-2
abundance: NA
v_gene: TRBV11-3
CDR3nt: TGTGCCAGCAGCTTCGCGGGGGACACCGGGGAGCTGTTTTTT
CDR3aa: CASSFAGDTGELFF

d_gene: TRBD2
j_gene: TRBJ2-5
abundance: NA
v_gene: TRBV19
CDR3nt: TGTGCCAGTAGTACACCGGGACTACAAGAGACCCAGTACTTC
CDR3aa: CASSTPGLQETQYF

d_gene: TRBD1
j_gene: TRBJ1-1
abundance: NA
v_gene: TRBV18
CDR3nt: TGTGCCAGCTCACCTGGACAGGGGGCCGACACTGAAGCTTTCTTT
CDR3aa: CASSPGQGADTEAFF

d_gene: TRBD1
j_gene: TRBJ2-7
abundance: NA
v_gene: TRBV28
CDR3nt: TGTGCCAGCAGTCACCGGGACAGGGACTACGAGCAGTACTTC
CDR3aa: CASSHRDRDYEQYF

d_gene: NA
j_gene: TRBJ1-1
abundance: NA
v_gene: TRBV5-1
CDR3nt: TGCGCCAGCAGCTTGGCCCGCTGGACGCCCGGCGCTGAAGCTTTCTTT
CDR3aa: CASSLARWTPGAEAFF

d_gene: TRBD2
j_gene: TRBJ2-3
abundance: NA
v_gene: TRBV5-4
CDR3nt: TGTGCCAGCAGCCGACACTCACTAGCGGGAGGGCCCGGAGATACGCAGTATTTT
CDR3aa: CASSRHSLAGGPGDTQYF

d_gene: TRBD1
j_gene: TRBJ2-5
abundance: NA
v_gene: TRBV7-2
CDR3nt: TGTGCCAGCAGCGCCGCGGGACAGGGTTTCGAGACCCAGTACTTC
CDR3aa: CASSAAGQGFETQYF

d_gene: NA
j_gene: TRBJ2-7
abundance: NA
v_gene: TRBV29-1
CDR3nt: TGCAGCGTTGTAGGTGGGAGGCCCTCCTACGAGCAGTACTTC
CDR3aa: CSVVGGRPSYEQYF

d_gene: NA
j_gene: TRBJ1-6
abundance: NA
v_gene: TRBV5-1
CDR3nt: TGCGCCAGCTCAGAGGACGGACGGGGCCTCCACTTT
CDR3aa: CASSEDGRGLHF

d_gene: TRBD2
j_gene: TRBJ2-7
abundance: NA
v_gene: TRBV6-5
CDR3nt: TGTGCCAGCAGGGTCGAGGGAGGGGCTAGGAACGAGCAGTACTTC
CDR3aa: CASRVEGGARNEQYF

d_gene: TRBD2
j_gene: TRBJ2-1
abundance: NA
v_gene: TRBV7-2
CDR3nt: TGTGCCAGCAGCGTGGTGGGAACTAGCGGGAGGAGGAATGAGCAGTTCTTC
CDR3aa: CASSVVGTSGRRNEQFF

d_gene: TRBD2
j_gene: TRBJ2-5
abundance: NA
v_gene: TRBV5-1
CDR3nt: TGCGCCAGCAGTCAGCGGGAGAGGAGAGAGACCCAGTACTTC
CDR3aa: CASSQRERRETQYF

d_gene: TRBD2
j_gene: TRBJ2-1
abundance: NA
v_gene: TRBV5-5
CDR3nt: TGTGCCAGCAGCTGGACTAGCGCCTCCTACAATGAGCAGTTCTTC
CDR3aa: CASSWTSASYNEQFF

d_gene: NA
j_gene: TRBJ1-3
abundance: NA
v_gene: TRBV7-9
CDR3nt: TGTGCCAGCCGGGAGAATAAAGAAAACACCATATATTTT
CDR3aa: CASRENKENTIYF

d_gene: TRBD2
j_gene: TRBJ2-2
abundance: NA
v_gene: TRBV28
CDR3nt: TGTGCCAGCAGTCGGCCAGAAGGACTAGCGGGAGCCGGGGAGCTGTTTTTT
CDR3aa: CASSRPEGLAGAGELFF

d_gene: NA
j_gene: TRBJ1-4
abundance: NA
v_gene: TRBV7-9
CDR3nt: TGTGCCAGCAGCTTAGAAGCCTTCGTGATAGAAAAACTGTTTTTT
CDR3aa: CASSLEAFVIEKLFF

d_gene: NA
j_gene: TRBJ2-7
abundance: NA
v_gene: TRBV28
CDR3nt: TGTGCCAGCAGGGCCCATAGCGGCTACGAGCAGTACTTC
CDR3aa: CASRAHSGYEQYF

d_gene: NA
j_gene: TRBJ1-5
abundance: NA
v_gene: TRBV15
CDR3nt: TGTGCCACCAGCAGAGATCGTCAGCCCCAGCATTTT
CDR3aa: CATSRDRQPQHF

d_gene: NA
j_gene: TRBJ2-3
abundance: NA
v_gene: TRBV7-6
CDR3nt: TGTGCCAGCAGCTTTCTGGGCGGGACCCCAGATACGCAGTATTTT
CDR3aa: CASSFLGGTPDTQYF

d_gene: NA
j_gene: TRBJ2-1
abundance: NA
v_gene: TRBV4-1
CDR3nt: TGCGCCAGCAGCCACCTCGGCCGGGAGAACGGCAGCGATGAGCAGTTCTTC
CDR3aa: CASSHLGRENGSDEQFF

d_gene: NA
j_gene: TRBJ2-7
abundance: NA
v_gene: TRBV6-5
CDR3nt: TGTGCCAGCAGTTACTCAGGGGCCTCTTCCTACGAGCAGTACTTC
CDR3aa: CASSYSGASSYEQYF